The source of this T cell receptor beta chain is a study of a mutant IDH1 vaccine in newly diagnosed glioma. Overall study context: Patients got radiotherapy, temozolomide, or both beforehand, and most got both.

Measured with immunoSEQ multiplex PCR; TCRdb has only the in-frame clones, and not every one. The table lists around 42,000 clones, 80% to 90% of them singletons. As to time point: week 5, during vaccination. What each vaccine dose contained was 300 ug of mutant IDH1 20-mer peptide, accompanied by topical imiquimod. New astrocytomas of WHO grade 3 or 4 that were IDH1-mutant and ATRX-lost were found in the donors. In its sample, this clone was seen once. Its antigen is unidentified. Trimming pared 2 bases from V and 4 bases from J, leaving 6 bases between. Germline lookup yields CDR1 MGHDK and CDR2 SYGVNS. The CDR3 has 12 residues.

The sample consisted of PBMCs, taken from a glioma patient whose treatment included an IDH1 peptide vaccine. This chain joins TRBV25-1 and TRBJ2-7; perhaps TRBD1 as D (6 bases). The TCR originated in a man in his forties with glioma. CDR3 residues: CASSETGYEQYF. The CDR3, as DNA: TGTGCCAGCAGTGAAACAGGGTACGAGCAGTACTTC.